This is a list of T cell receptor beta chains from one sample in a study of patients and donors after allogeneic stem cell transplantation. In TCRdb, the RT-PCR reads were re-called with MiXCR into one record per CDR3 protein. Found here are around 12,000 distinct CDR3 sequences, roughly 24% of them singletons; the top ten hold approximately 55%. The sequenced sample was blood, either unsorted or a sorted T cell fraction (not recorded which). The receptors shown here come from a human donor who was either an allogeneic HSCT recipient or a stem cell or donor lymphocyte infusion donor (not recorded which). It is not recorded whose cells these are; they may come from a transplant donor. The CDR3 runs from the conserved cysteine through the conserved F or W. D genes are given only for firm matches. The listing skips clone size in some rows; elsewhere it reads once, few, many or a size class.

CDR3aa,CDR3nt,len,v_gene,j_gene,abundance,d_gene
CATSRDGGRVSYNSPLHF,TGTGCCACCAGCAGAGACGGGGGACGGGTGTCCTATAATTCACCCCTCCACTTT,18,TRBV15,TRBJ1-6,many,-
CASSRGRREGTQYF,TGTGCCAGCAGTCGGGGCCGAAGGGAGGGTACGCAGTATTTT,14,TRBV12-3/TRBV12-4,TRBJ2-3,-,TRBD2
CASSPGGSSGPQHF,TGTGCCAGCAGCCCCGGGGGTTCCTCAGGGCCCCAGCATTTT,14,TRBV12-3/TRBV12-4,TRBJ1-5,few,-
CASSLETSGSPYEQYF,TGTGCCAGCAGCTTAGAGACTAGCGGGAGTCCCTACGAGCAGTACTTC,16,TRBV7-9,TRBJ2-7,-,TRBD2
CSAAAGAPSTDTQYF,TGCAGTGCGGCGGCGGGGGCGCCTAGCACAGATACGCAGTATTTT,15,TRBV20-1,TRBJ2-3,few,-
CASSTTGISGNTIYF,TGTGCCAGCAGCACAACAGGGATCTCTGGAAACACCATATATTTT,15,TRBV7-8,TRBJ1-3,few,-
CASNPLAADTQYF,TGTGCCAGCAACCCACTAGCGGCGGATACGCAGTATTTT,13,TRBV5-5,TRBJ2-3,-,TRBD2
CASSSPGPYGYTF,TGTGCCAGCAGCTCACCAGGCCCCTATGGCTACACCTTC,13,TRBV11-2,TRBJ1-2,many,-
CASSQDFTNYGYTF,TGTGCCAGCAGCCAAGACTTCACTAACTATGGCTACACCTTC,14,TRBV7-8,TRBJ1-2,many,-
CASSLEAGRINSPLHF,TGTGCCAGCAGTTTGGAAGCAGGGAGAATTAATTCACCCCTCCACTTT,16,TRBV28,TRBJ1-6,-,-
CASSLAGSYNEQFF,TGTGCCAGCAGTTTGGCGGGGTCCTACAATGAGCAGTTCTTC,14,TRBV27,TRBJ2-1,-,-
CSARGWNRGGTEAFF,TGCAGTGCTAGAGGTTGGAACAGGGGAGGCACTGAAGCTTTCTTT,15,TRBV20-1,TRBJ1-1,-,TRBD1
CASSLASSSNEKLFF,TGCGCCAGCAGCCTGGCCTCATCCTCTAATGAAAAACTGTTTTTT,15,TRBV5-1,TRBJ1-4,-,-
CASSYSGTGHSPLHF,TGTGCCAGCAGCTACTCCGGGACAGGCCATTCACCCCTCCACTTT,15,TRBV7-9,TRBJ1-6,-,TRBD1
CSVRTGRSYEQYF,TGCAGCGTCAGGACAGGGAGGAGCTACGAGCAGTACTTC,13,TRBV29-1,TRBJ2-7,-,TRBD1
CASSQAWGQPQHF,TGCGCCAGCAGCCAAGCTTGGGGCCAGCCCCAGCATTTT,13,TRBV4-3,TRBJ1-5,-,-
CASSPRTGRKNQPQHF,TGTGCCAGCAGCCCCCGGACAGGGCGTAAAAATCAGCCCCAGCATTTT,16,TRBV6-2/TRBV6-3,TRBJ1-5,-,TRBD1
CASALAGQVPEAFF,TGTGCCAGTGCCTTAGCCGGACAGGTCCCTGAAGCTTTCTTT,14,TRBV12-3/TRBV12-4,TRBJ1-1,many,TRBD1
CSVRTGREGANVLTF,TGCAGTGTTAGGACAGGGAGAGAGGGGGCCAACGTCCTGACTTTC,15,TRBV20-1,TRBJ2-6,few,TRBD1
CASSQDTGAGHSPLHF,TGCGCCAGCAGCCAAGATACCGGGGCAGGGCATTCACCCCTCCACTTT,16,TRBV4-3,TRBJ1-6,-,-
CSARDMASRSGANVLTF,TGCAGTGCTAGAGATATGGCTAGCAGGTCTGGGGCCAACGTCCTGACTTTC,17,TRBV20-1,TRBJ2-6,-,-
CASSYGGASTNEKLFF,TGCGCCAGCAGCTACGGGGGGGCCTCAACTAATGAAAAACTGTTTTTT,16,TRBV5-1,TRBJ1-4,many,-
CASSGWGQVSNQPQHF,TGTGCCAGCAGTGGCTGGGGACAGGTCAGCAATCAGCCCCAGCATTTT,16,TRBV6-1,TRBJ1-5,many,TRBD1
CASSQGSYSNQPQHF,TGTGCCAGCAGCCAGGGGTCATATAGCAATCAGCCCCAGCATTTT,15,TRBV7-6,TRBJ1-5,few,-
CASSQWGGTGPNSPLHF,TGCGCCAGCAGCCAATGGGGTGGGACGGGCCCCAATTCACCCCTCCACTTT,17,TRBV4-3,TRBJ1-6,few,-
CAWSWGSQETQYF,TGTGCCTGGAGTTGGGGCAGCCAAGAGACCCAGTACTTC,13,TRBV30,TRBJ2-5,-,-
CASSYSIARLIPRGTEAFF,TGTGCCAGCAGTTACTCGATAGCCCGACTTATACCCAGGGGAACTGAAGCTTTCTTT,19,TRBV6-6,TRBJ1-1,-,-
CASSRLGLGNYGYTF,TGCGCCAGCAGCCGCCTTGGTCTAGGAAACTATGGCTACACCTTC,15,TRBV4-3,TRBJ1-2,-,-
CASSFGQASNQPQHF,TGTGCCAGCAGCTTCGGACAGGCTAGCAATCAGCCCCAGCATTTT,15,TRBV7-9,TRBJ1-5,many,TRBD1
CASTGVGLAGGAGANVLTF,TGTGCCAGCACCGGTGTGGGACTAGCGGGAGGGGCTGGGGCCAACGTCCTGACTTTC,19,TRBV6-5,TRBJ2-6,-,TRBD2
CASSQEVAGVNIQYF,TGTGCCAGCAGCCAAGAGGTAGCGGGAGTAAACATTCAGTACTTC,15,TRBV4-2,TRBJ2-4,few,TRBD2
CASSSHGTSGRNEQFF,TGCGCCAGCAGCAGTCACGGGACTAGCGGGAGGAATGAGCAGTTCTTC,16,TRBV5-1,TRBJ2-1,many,TRBD2
CASRLIGGGDTQYF,TGCGCCAGCAGACTTATAGGGGGAGGAGATACGCAGTATTTT,14,TRBV4-3,TRBJ2-3,many,-
CASSHPGGRSAYEQYF,TGTGCCAGCAGCCACCCCGGGGGGCGGTCTGCCTACGAGCAGTACTTC,16,TRBV4-2,TRBJ2-7,-,-
CASSKPGQGSPATNEKLFF,TGTGCCAGCAGCAAGCCGGGACAGGGATCCCCTGCAACTAATGAAAAACTGTTTTTT,19,TRBV21-1,TRBJ1-4,many,-
CASSSRDTQQETQYF,TGTGCCAGCAGCTCCCGGGACACCCAGCAAGAGACCCAGTACTTC,15,TRBV13,TRBJ2-5,-,-
CSASGGGNQPQHF,TGCAGTGCTAGTGGGGGTGGCAATCAGCCCCAGCATTTT,13,TRBV20-1,TRBJ1-5,few,-
CASSLRQGTGNTIYF,TGTGCCAGCAGCCTAAGACAGGGGACTGGAAACACCATATATTTT,15,TRBV14,TRBJ1-3,many,TRBD1
CASSLDIPLSSYNEQFF,TGCGCCAGCAGCTTGGATATACCCCTCAGCTCCTACAATGAGCAGTTCTTC,17,TRBV5-1,TRBJ2-1,few,-
CASSQDPTRVNYGYTF,TGTGCCAGCAGCCAAGACCCAACAAGGGTGAACTATGGCTACACCTTC,16,TRBV4-2,TRBJ1-2,many,-
CAWGGPMNTEAFF,TGTGCCTGGGGGGGACCCATGAACACTGAAGCTTTCTTT,13,TRBV30,TRBJ1-1,few,-
CAISYSTNQPQHF,TGTGCCATCAGTTATTCTACCAATCAGCCCCAGCATTTT,13,TRBV10-3,TRBJ1-5,many,-
CASSLQSGPLNTEAFF,TGTGCCAGCAGTTTGCAATCGGGCCCCTTGAACACTGAAGCTTTCTTT,16,TRBV12-3/TRBV12-4,TRBJ1-1,many,-
CASSLGRFGSEAFF,TGTGCCAGCAGTTTGGGCAGGTTCGGCTCCGAAGCTTTCTTT,14,TRBV28,TRBJ1-1,-,-
CASSQDRSGNTIYF,TGTGCCAGCAGTCAAGACAGGTCTGGAAACACCATATATTTT,14,TRBV6-5,TRBJ1-3,medium-sized,-
CATSSLRGVHSNQPQHF,TGTGCCACCAGCAGCCTGCGAGGGGTCCATAGCAATCAGCCCCAGCATTTT,17,TRBV15,TRBJ1-5,-,-
CSGRGGAEAFF,TGCAGCGGGCGGGGAGGCGCTGAAGCTTTCTTT,11,TRBV29-1,TRBJ1-1,many,-
CSAPTHRTLNTEAFF,TGCAGTGCTCCCACCCACAGAACCCTGAACACTGAAGCTTTCTTT,15,TRBV20-1,TRBJ1-1,many,-
CASSSDRGPQPQHF,TGTGCCAGCAGTTCGGACAGGGGGCCTCAGCCCCAGCATTTT,14,TRBV6-2/TRBV6-3,TRBJ1-5,-,TRBD1
CASSHSPGQNYGYTF,TGCGCCAGCAGCCATTCACCGGGACAGAATTATGGCTACACCTTC,15,TRBV4-1,TRBJ1-2,-,TRBD1
CANQGRRDTEAFF,TGTGCCAACCAGGGACGAAGGGACACTGAAGCTTTCTTT,13,TRBV10-3,TRBJ1-1,many,-
CASSRTGEQPQHF,TGTGCCAGCAGCCGAACAGGAGAACAGCCCCAGCATTTT,13,TRBV7-2,TRBJ1-5,few,-
CASSPRHIIREGNTGELFF,TGTGCCAGCAGCCCCCGCCATATAATTCGGGAGGGGAACACCGGGGAGCTGTTTTTT,19,TRBV11-2,TRBJ2-2,-,TRBD2